A single sample is the source of the 24 T cell receptor beta chains below, sequenced in a study of blood T cell repertoires in COVID-19. Generated by immunoSEQ multiplex PCR, the TCRdb table keeps only in-frame clones and is missing some. The sample has about 210,000 clones, around 83% seen once. Sequencing was carried out using peripheral blood. These receptors were taken from a man in his forties or fifties who had recovered from COVID-19.

The V gene is TRBV15, the J gene TRBJ1-5; the D is unclear. Per the germline V gene, CDR1 is LNHNV and CDR2 is YYDKDF (reference sequence). The CDR3 has 17 amino acids. Trimming shortened V by 0 bases and J by 5 bases, and 17 bases separated the two germline ends. CDR3 sequence: CATSREIGTKSYQPQHF. Here the CDR3 DNA reads TGTGCCACCAGCAGAGAGATTGGCACTAAGTCCTATCAGCCCCAGCATTTT. The full variable domain, with the rest looked up from reference TRBV15 and TRBJ1-5, is DAMVIQNPRYQVTQFGKPVTLSCSQTLNHNVMYWYQQKSSQAPKLLFHYYDKDFNNEADTPDNFQSRRPNTSFCFLDIRSPGLGDTAMYLCATSREIGTKSYQPQHFGDGTRLSIL.

The chain is built from TRBV7-6 and TRBJ1-5; D remains ambiguous. The CDR3 runs 11 residues. The germline gives CDR1 SGHVS, CDR2 FNYEAQ. In DNA form, the CDR3 reads TGTGCTGCTGGTGGTGGTACGGCCCAGCATTTT. Translated, it gives CAAGGGTAQHF.

The J gene is TRBJ1-2, the V gene TRBV7-2; the match to TRBD1 covers 7 bases. CDR3 length equals 18 residues. Per germline, CDR1 SGHTA and CDR2 FQGNSA. V lost 1 base, J lost 7 bases, and 18 bases stayed unmatched. The CDR3 protein is CASSLVPRQGPGAGGYTF. Here the CDR3 DNA reads TGTGCCAGCAGCTTAGTCCCGAGACAGGGACCCGGCGCAGGTGGCTACACCTTC.

The sample holds one count of this clone. The V gene is TRBV7-2, the J gene TRBJ2-5; 7 bases are a match to TRBD1. This CDR3 comprises 14 residues. Unmatched junction bases numbered 4, after V lost 5 bases and J lost 1 base. Germline values: CDR1 SGHTA, CDR2 FQGNSA. The chain's CDR3 is CASSTNRGQETQYF. CDR3 nucleotides: TGTGCCAGCAGCACGAACAGGGGCCAAGAGACCCAGTACTTC.

The chain carries TRBV2 and TRBJ1-6; 7 nucleotides match TRBD1. The CDR3 extends over 16 amino acids. V dropped 5 bases and J dropped 6; count of bases not matched to a gene: 10. Germline V gene data show CDR1 as SNHLY and CDR2 as FYNNEI. The CDR3 is CASSFEAGQINSPLHF. The CDR3 region has the DNA TGTGCCAGCAGTTTCGAGGCGGGACAGATTAATTCACCCCTCCACTTT.

The chain has TRBV5-4 and TRBJ2-1; D is undetermined. The V end lost 4 bases, the J end lost 8 bases, and 22 bases lay between the germline ends. Germline V CDR1 and CDR2: SGHNT, YYREEE (reference sequence). CDR3 length equals 16 residues. CDR3 residues: CASSKPPASRWDEQFF. In DNA, the CDR3 is TGTGCCAGCAGCAAGCCCCCTGCTAGTCGTTGGGATGAGCAGTTCTTC.

The table lists this clone with a few counts. The chain carries TRBV13 and TRBJ2-1; D uncertain. The CDR3 runs to 12 residues. Germline V gives CDR1 PRHDT, CDR2 FYEKMQ (reference sequence). V lost 8 bases and J lost 12, with 17 bases in between. CDR3 sequence (DNA): TGTGCCAGCGCGAAGAGCCCCCCGGGGCAGTTCTTC. Its translation: CASAKSPPGQFF.

The chain joins TRBV24-1 to TRBJ1-3, with TRBD1 as a possible D gene (6 bases). V shed 7 bases and J shed 9 bases, with 36 bases lying between them. The germline CDR1 and CDR2 sequences are KGHDR and SFDVKD. The CDR3 extends over 20 amino acids. As DNA, the CDR3 is TGTGCCACCAGACCTAATATTATAGGGAGACAGGAGATCTCTGGTCCCACCATATATTTT. This translates into CATRPNIIGRQEISGPTIYF.

V gene TRBV2 combines with J gene TRBJ1-4, with TRBD1 as a possible D gene (5 bases). This CDR3 has 13 amino acids. CDR1 and CDR2 from the germline V gene are SNHLY and FYNNEI. V shed 3 bases and J shed 6 bases, with 8 bases lying between them. The CDR3 coding sequence is TGTGCCAGCAGTGAGAAGGGGCATGAAAAACTGTTTTTT. It is translated as CASSEKGHEKLFF. Complete variable domain (other parts from reference TRBV2 and TRBJ1-4): EPEVTQTPSHQVTQMGQEVILRCVPISNHLYFYWYRQILGQKVEFLVSFYNNEISEKSEIFDDQFSVERPDGSNFTLKIRSTKLEDSAMYFCASSEKGHEKLFFGSGTQLSVL.

DNA for the CDR3: TGTGCCAGCAGCTTTGCAGGGATCAACACTGAAGCTTTCTTT. It translates to CASSFAGINTEAFF. V and J are TRBV7-2 and TRBJ1-1; D is possibly TRBD1 (5 bases). The germline CDR1 and CDR2 sequences are SGHTA and FQGNSA. CDR3 length equals 14 residues. V was cut by 3 bases and J by 2 bases, with 10 bases left in between.

V and J are TRBV20-1 and TRBJ1-2, with D unresolved. CDR1 and CDR2 from the germline V gene are DFQATT and SNEGSKA (reference sequence). The CDR3 contains 11 residues. Trimming cost V 2 bases and J 6 bases, with 7 bases left between them. The CDR3 sequence is CSARRGDGYTF. The CDR3, as DNA: TGCAGTGCTAGACGCGGGGATGGCTACACCTTC.

This chain links TRBV30 with TRBJ2-3, with 9 nucleotides matching TRBD1. V lost 7 bases and J lost 3; bases outside the gene matches: 5. Germline CDR1 GTSNPN, CDR2 SVGIG (reference sequence). The CDR3 sequence is 13 residues long. DNA of the CDR3: TGTGCCTACCGGACAGGGGAAACAGATACGCAGTATTTT. It translates to CAYRTGETDTQYF.

The table lists this clone with a count of one. V gene TRBV6-1 combines with J gene TRBJ2-1; TRBD1 aligns across 10 bases. After removal of 5 bases from V and 8 bases from J, the junction contained 9 bases not matched to a gene. This CDR3 spans 15 amino acids. Germline V gene data show CDR1 as MNHNS and CDR2 as SASEGT. CDR3 protein: CASSSRDRGSYEQFF. In DNA, the CDR3 is TGTGCCAGCAGTAGTCGGGACAGGGGATCGTATGAGCAGTTCTTC.

The genes are TRBV30 and TRBJ2-7; TRBD1 agrees at 7 bases. Trimming took 0 bases from V and 4 from J; bases not matched to a gene: 3. CDR1 is GTSNPN, CDR2 SVGIG, per germline (reference sequence). The CDR3 extends over 13 amino acids. CDR3 coding DNA: TGTGCCTGGAGTGTAGGGACAGTATACGAGCAGTACTTC. This gives the protein CAWSVGTVYEQYF.

V and J are TRBV30 and TRBJ2-7, with a weak D call TRBD1 (6 bases). This CDR3 contains 12 residues. Germline V lookup: CDR1 GTSNPN, CDR2 SVGIG (reference sequence). The CDR3 coding sequence is TGTGCAACATACTCTCCGGGGACACCGCAGTACTTC. It is translated as CATYSPGTPQYF.

J is TRBJ1-3 and V is TRBV6-5; 9 nucleotides align to TRBD1. Trimming at V came to 9 bases and at J to 4 bases, leaving 10 bases not matched to a gene. Germline lookup yields CDR1 MNHEY and CDR2 SVGAGI. The length of the CDR3 is 15 residues. The CDR3 nucleotides are TGTGCCAGTACTAGAGGGACAGGGACCGGAAACACCATATATTTT. Translation gives CASTRGTGTGNTIYF.

This clone was seen only once. The V and J genes are TRBV12-5 and TRBJ2-6, with 9 bases fitting TRBD1. The trim removed 0 bases at V and 0 bases at J, leaving 6 bases unmatched. The CDR3 loop spans 19 amino acids. The germline V gene has CDR1 LGHNT and CDR2 FRNRAP. CDR3 nucleotide sequence: TGTGCTAGTGGTTTGGTACGGGGACAGGGTAGCTCTGGGGCCAACGTCCTGACTTTC. It translates to CASGLVRGQGSSGANVLTF. Complete variable domain (other parts from reference TRBV12-5 and TRBJ2-6): DARVTQTPRHKVTEMGQEVTMRCQPILGHNTVFWYRQTMMQGLELLAYFRNRAPLDDSGMPKDRFSAEMPDATLATLKIQPSEPRDSAVYFCASGLVRGQGSSGANVLTFGAGSRLTVL.

This sequence joins TRBV19 and TRBJ2-2, with 16 bases matching TRBD2. CDR1 is LNHDA and CDR2 is SQIVND in the germline V gene (reference sequence). The CDR3 contains 19 residues. V shed 5 bases and J 1 base; nucleotides not matched to a gene: 7. The CDR3 DNA reads as TGTGCCAGTAGTGGGGGACTAGCGGGAGGGAGGTGGAACACCGGGGAGCTGTTTTTT. Its translation: CASSGGLAGGRWNTGELFF.

This CDR3 is CASTRTENEQYF. CDR3 nucleotides: TGTGCCAGCACCAGGACAGAGAACGAGCAGTACTTC. The rearrangement uses TRBV2 and TRBJ2-7, with D maybe TRBD1 (6 bases). Germline CDR1 and CDR2: SNHLY and FYNNEI. Trimming stripped 7 bases from V and 5 bases from J, with 12 bases between. This CDR3 spans 12 amino acids.

The chain combines TRBV12-3 or TRBV12-4 with TRBJ2-2; unclear D gene. V was trimmed by 6 bases and J by 4 bases, leaving 9 bases between them. This CDR3 has 13 residues. The chain's CDR3 is CASSPFSTGELFF. The DNA of the CDR3 is TGTGCCAGCAGCCCATTCAGCACCGGGGAGCTGTTTTTT.

This chain joins TRBV19 and TRBJ2-2, with 10 bases that match TRBD2. Trimming took 3 bases from V and 2 from J; bases not matched to a gene: 9. The CDR3 runs to 18 residues. The germline V gene has CDR1 LNHDA and CDR2 SQIVND (reference sequence). The CDR3 sequence is CASSMNPSGSSNTGELFF. Here the CDR3 DNA reads TGTGCCAGTAGTATGAATCCTAGCGGGAGTTCAAACACCGGGGAGCTGTTTTTT.

V usage is TRBV6-5 and J usage is TRBJ1-4; D is unclear. V lost 0 bases and J lost 7, with 12 bases in between. The CDR3 is 15 amino acids. The germline V gene encodes CDR1 MNHEY and CDR2 SVGAGI. The CDR3 sequence is CASSYSSGRGEKLFF. As DNA, the CDR3 is TGTGCCAGCAGTTACTCGAGCGGGCGAGGTGAAAAACTGTTTTTT.

The CDR3 loop is CASSPTLVGLAGVDTQYF. The CDR3 DNA is TGTGCCAGCAGCCCCACCTTGGTGGGTTTAGCGGGAGTAGATACGCAGTATTTT. The rearrangement links TRBV5-4 to TRBJ2-3, with TRBD2 identical over 9 bases. V trimming: 4 bases; J trimming: 5 bases; junction bases outside the gene matches: 17. Germline CDR1 SGHNT, CDR2 YYREEE (reference sequence). There are 18 residues in the CDR3.

The chain links TRBV6-5 to TRBJ1-1, with TRBD1 as a possible D gene (5 bases). The germline V gene has CDR1 MNHEY and CDR2 SVGAGI. The CDR3 totals 14 residues. V lost 5 bases and J 0 bases, leaving 10 bases between the germline ends. This CDR3 reads CASSLTVLNTEAFF. CDR3 DNA sequence: TGTGCCAGCAGTCTGACAGTCCTGAACACTGAAGCTTTCTTT.